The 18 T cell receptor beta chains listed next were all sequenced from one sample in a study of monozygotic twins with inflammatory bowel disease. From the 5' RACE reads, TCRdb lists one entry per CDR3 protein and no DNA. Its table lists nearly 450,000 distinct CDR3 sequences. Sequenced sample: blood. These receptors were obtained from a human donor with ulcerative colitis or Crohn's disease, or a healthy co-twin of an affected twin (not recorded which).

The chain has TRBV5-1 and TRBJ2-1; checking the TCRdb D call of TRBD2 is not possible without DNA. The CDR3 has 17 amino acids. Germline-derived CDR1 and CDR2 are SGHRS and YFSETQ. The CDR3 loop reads CASSSGLTSGGPVEQFF.

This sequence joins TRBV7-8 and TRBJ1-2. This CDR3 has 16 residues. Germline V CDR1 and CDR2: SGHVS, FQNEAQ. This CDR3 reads CASSPYRVGGSRGYTF.

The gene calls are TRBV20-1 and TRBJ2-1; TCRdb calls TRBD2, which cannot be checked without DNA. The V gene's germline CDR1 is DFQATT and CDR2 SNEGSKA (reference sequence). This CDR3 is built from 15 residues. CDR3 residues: CSASLLAGGINEQFF.

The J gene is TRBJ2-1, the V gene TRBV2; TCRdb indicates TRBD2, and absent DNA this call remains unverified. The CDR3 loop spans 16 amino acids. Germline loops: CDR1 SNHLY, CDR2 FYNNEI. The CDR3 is CASSDPLGGRGNEQFF. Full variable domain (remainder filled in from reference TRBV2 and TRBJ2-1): EPEVTQTPSHQVTQMGQEVILRCVPISNHLYFYWYRQILGQKVEFLVSFYNNEISEKSEIFDDQFSVERPDGSNFTLKIRSTKLEDSAMYFCASSDPLGGRGNEQFFGPGTRLTVL.

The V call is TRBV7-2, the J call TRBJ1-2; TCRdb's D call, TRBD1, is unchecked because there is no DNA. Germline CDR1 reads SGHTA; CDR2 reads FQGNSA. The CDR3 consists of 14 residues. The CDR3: CASSFRQGGYGYTF.

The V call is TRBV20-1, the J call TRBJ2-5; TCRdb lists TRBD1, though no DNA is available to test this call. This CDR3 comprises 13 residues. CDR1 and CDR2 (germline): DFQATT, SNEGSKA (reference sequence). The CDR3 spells CSAATGPQETQYF.

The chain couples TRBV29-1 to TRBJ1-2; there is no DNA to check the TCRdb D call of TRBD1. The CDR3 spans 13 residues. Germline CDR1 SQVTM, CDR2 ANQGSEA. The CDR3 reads CSGSMGGDYGYTF.

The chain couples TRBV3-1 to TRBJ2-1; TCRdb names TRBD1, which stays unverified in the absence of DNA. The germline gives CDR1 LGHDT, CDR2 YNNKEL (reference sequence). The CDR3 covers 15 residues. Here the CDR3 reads CASRLGGQPVNEQFF.

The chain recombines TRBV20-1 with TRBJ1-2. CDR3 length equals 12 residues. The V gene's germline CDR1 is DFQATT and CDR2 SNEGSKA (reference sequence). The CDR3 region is CSARAESGGYTF.

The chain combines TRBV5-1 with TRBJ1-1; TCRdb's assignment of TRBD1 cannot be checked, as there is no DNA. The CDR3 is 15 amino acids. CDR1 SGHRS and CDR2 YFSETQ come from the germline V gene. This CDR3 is CASSYKGASDTEAFF.

CDR3 residues: CASTQTSGLSGANVLTF. The rearrangement links TRBV28 to TRBJ2-6; the TRBD2 assignment by TCRdb is unverifiable without DNA. Germline CDR1 and CDR2: MDHEN and SYDVKM. The CDR3 length is 17 residues.

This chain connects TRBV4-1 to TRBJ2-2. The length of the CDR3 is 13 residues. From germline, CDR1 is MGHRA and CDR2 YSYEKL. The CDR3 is CASSQWNTGELFF.

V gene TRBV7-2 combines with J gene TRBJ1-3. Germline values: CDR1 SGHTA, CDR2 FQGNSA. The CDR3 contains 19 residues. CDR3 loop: CASSLGPSAWRTDGNTIYF. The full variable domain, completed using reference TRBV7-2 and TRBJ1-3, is GAGVSQSPSNKVTEKGKDVELRCDPISGHTALYWYRQSLGQGLEFLIYFQGNSAPDKSGLPSDRFSAERTGGSVSTLTIQRTQQEDSAVYLCASSLGPSAWRTDGNTIYFGEGSWLTVV.

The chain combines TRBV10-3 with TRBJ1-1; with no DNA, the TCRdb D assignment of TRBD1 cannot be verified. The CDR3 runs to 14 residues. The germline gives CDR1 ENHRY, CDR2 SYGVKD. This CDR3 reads CAISEPGQGAEAFF.

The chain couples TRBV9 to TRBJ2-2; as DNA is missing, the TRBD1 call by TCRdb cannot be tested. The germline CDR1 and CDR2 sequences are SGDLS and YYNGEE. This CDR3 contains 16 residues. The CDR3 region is CASSRSGTGGHGELFF.

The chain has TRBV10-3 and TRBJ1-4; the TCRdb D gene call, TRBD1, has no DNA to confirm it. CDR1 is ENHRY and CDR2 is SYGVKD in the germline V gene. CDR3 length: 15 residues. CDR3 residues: CAISEGSGGREKLFF.

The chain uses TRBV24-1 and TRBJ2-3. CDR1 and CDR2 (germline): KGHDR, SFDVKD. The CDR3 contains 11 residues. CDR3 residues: CATSSGDTQYF.

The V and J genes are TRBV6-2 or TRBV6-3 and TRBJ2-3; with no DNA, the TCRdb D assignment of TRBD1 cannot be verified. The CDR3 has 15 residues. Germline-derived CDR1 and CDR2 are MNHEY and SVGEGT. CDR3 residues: CASSYAGFGTDTQYF.